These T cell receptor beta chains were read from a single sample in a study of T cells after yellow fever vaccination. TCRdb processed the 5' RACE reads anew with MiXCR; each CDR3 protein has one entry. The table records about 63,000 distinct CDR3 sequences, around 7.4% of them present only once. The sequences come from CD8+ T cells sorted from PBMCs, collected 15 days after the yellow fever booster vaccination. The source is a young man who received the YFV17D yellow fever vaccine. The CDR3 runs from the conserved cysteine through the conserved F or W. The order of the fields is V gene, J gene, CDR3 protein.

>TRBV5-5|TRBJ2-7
CASSAAPSEPSLVGGRGQYF
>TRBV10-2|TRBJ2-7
CASTDSGTLGEQYF
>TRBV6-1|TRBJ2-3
CASRDRVREADTQYF
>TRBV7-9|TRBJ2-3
CASSPTSGSLRTQYF
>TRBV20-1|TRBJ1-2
CSAREQEEYGYTF
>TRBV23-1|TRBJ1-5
CASSQSAEGGQPQHF
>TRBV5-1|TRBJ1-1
CASSLDPTGALEAFF
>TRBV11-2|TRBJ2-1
CASSLEDPYNEQFF
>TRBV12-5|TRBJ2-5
CASGSGMLETQYF
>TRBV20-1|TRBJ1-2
CSPQDRANYGYTF
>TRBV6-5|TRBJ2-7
CASSYGQTYEQYF
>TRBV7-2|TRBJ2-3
CASSPMPLTSIDTQYF
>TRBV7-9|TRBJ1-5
CASSLDSPPQPQHF
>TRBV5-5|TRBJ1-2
CASSLEDRRKANYGYTF
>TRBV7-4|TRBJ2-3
CASSLLFTSGTTDTQYF